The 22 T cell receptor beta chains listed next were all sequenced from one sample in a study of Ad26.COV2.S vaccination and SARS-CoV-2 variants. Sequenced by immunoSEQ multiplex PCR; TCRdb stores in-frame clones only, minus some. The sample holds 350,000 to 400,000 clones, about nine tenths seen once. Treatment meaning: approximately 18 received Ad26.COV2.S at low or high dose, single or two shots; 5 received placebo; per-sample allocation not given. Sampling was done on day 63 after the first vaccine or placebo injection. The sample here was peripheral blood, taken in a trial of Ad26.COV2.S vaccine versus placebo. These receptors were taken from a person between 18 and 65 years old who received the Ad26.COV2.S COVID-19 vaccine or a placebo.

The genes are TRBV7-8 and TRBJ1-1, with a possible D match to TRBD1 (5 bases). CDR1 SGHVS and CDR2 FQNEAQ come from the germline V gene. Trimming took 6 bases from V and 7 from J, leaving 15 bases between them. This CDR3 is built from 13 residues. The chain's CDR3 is CASRYQGRNEAFF. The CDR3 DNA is TGTGCCAGCAGGTACCAGGGTAGGAATGAAGCTTTCTTT.

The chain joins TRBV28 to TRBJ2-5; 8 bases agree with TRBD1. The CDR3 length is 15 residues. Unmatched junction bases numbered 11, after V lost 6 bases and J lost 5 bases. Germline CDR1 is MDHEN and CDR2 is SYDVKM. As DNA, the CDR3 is TGTGCCAGCAGCTTCCCGACAGGGGCGAGGGAGACCCAGTACTTC. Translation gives CASSFPTGARETQYF.

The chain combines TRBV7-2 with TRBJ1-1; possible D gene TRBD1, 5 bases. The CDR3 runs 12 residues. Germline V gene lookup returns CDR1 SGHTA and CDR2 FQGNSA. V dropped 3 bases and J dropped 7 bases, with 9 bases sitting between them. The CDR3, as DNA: TGTGCCAGCAGCTTCTTCAGGGTTGAAGCTTTCTTT. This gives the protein CASSFFRVEAFF.

CDR3 residues: CASRDRELGLVGGELFF. CDR3 DNA sequence: TGTGCCAGCCGGGACAGGGAATTGGGTCTGGTTGGCGGGGAGCTGTTTTTT. The J gene is TRBJ2-2, the V gene TRBV19, with 9 positions matching TRBD1. V was clipped by 9 bases and J by 7 bases; unmatched bases: 18. The germline V gene encodes CDR1 LNHDA and CDR2 SQIVND (reference sequence). The CDR3 covers 17 residues.

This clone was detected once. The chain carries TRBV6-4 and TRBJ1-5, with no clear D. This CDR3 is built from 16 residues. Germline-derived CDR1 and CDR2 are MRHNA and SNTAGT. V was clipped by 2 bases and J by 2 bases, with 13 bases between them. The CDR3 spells CASSDRNGLGNQPQHF. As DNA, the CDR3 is TGTGCCAGCAGTGACAGGAACGGACTTGGCAATCAGCCCCAGCATTTT.

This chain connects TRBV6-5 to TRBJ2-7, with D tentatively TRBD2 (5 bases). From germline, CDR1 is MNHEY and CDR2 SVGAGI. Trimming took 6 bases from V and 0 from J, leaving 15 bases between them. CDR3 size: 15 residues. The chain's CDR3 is CASSSRLSGSYEQYF. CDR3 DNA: TGTGCCAGCAGCTCACGACTCAGCGGCTCCTACGAGCAGTACTTC.

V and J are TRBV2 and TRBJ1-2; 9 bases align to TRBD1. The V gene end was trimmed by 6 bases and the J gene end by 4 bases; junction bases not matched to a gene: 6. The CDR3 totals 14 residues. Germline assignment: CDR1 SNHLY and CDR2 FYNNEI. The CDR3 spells CASSPGQGSYGYTF. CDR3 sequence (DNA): TGTGCCAGCAGCCCCGGACAGGGGTCCTATGGCTACACCTTC.

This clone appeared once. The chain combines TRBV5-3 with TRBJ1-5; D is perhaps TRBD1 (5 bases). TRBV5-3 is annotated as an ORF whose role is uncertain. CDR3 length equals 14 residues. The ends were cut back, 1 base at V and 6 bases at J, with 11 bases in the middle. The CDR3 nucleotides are TGTGCCAGAAGCTTGTCAGGGTCCGGTCAGCCCCAGCATTTT. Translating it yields CARSLSGSGQPQHF.

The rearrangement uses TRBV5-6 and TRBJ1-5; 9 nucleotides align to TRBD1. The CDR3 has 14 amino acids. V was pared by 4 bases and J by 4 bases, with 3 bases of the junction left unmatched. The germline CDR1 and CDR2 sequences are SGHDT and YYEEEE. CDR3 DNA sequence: TGTGCCAGCAGCCGGACAGGGGTTAATCAGCCCCAGCATTTT. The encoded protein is CASSRTGVNQPQHF.

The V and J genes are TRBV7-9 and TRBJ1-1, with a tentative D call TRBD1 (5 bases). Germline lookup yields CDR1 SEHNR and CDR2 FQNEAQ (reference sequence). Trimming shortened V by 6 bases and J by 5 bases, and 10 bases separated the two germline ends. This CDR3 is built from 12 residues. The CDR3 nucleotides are TGTGCCAGCAGGGGGGAGGGAACTGAAGCTTTCTTT. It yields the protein CASRGEGTEAFF. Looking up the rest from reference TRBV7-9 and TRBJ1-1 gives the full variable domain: DTGVSQNPRHKITKRGQNVTFRCDPISEHNRLYWYRQTLGQGPEFLTYFQNEAQLEKSRLLSDRFSAERPKGSFSTLEIQRTEQGDSAMYLCASRGEGTEAFFGQGTRLTVV.

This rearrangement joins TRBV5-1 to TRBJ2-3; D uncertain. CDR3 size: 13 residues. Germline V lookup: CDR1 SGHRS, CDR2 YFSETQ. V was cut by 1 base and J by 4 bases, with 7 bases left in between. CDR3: CASSLYMSDTQYF. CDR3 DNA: TGCGCCAGCAGCTTGTACATGTCAGATACGCAGTATTTT.

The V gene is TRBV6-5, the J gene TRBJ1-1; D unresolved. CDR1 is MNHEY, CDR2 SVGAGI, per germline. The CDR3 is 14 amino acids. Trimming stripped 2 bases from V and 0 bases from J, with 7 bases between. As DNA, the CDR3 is TGTGCCAGCAGTTACGCAGGTATGAACACTGAAGCTTTCTTT. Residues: CASSYAGMNTEAFF.

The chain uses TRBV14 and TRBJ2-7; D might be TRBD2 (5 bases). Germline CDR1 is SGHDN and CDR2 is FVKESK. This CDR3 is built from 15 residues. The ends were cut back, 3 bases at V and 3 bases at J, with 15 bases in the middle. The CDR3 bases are TGTGCCAGCAGCCACGGACTCCGTCAAAGCTACGAGCAGTACTTC. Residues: CASSHGLRQSYEQYF.

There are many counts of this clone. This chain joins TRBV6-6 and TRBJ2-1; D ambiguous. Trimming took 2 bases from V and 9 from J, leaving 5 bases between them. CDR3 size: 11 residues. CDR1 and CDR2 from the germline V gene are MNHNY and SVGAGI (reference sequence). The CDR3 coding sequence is TGTGCCAGCAGTTACGGCGTTGAGCAGTTCTTC. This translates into CASSYGVEQFF.

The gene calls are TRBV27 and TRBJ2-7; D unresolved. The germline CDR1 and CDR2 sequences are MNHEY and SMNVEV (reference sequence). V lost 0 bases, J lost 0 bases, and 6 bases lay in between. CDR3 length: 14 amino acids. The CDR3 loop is CASSLSDASYEQYF. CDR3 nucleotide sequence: TGTGCCAGCAGTTTATCGGACGCCTCCTACGAGCAGTACTTC.

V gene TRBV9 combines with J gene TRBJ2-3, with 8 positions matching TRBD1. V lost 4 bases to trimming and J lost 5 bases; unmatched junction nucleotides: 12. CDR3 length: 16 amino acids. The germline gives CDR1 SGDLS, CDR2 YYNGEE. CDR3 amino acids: CASSPRQGAQVDTQYF. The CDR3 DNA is TGTGCCAGCAGCCCTCGGCAGGGGGCGCAGGTAGATACGCAGTATTTT.

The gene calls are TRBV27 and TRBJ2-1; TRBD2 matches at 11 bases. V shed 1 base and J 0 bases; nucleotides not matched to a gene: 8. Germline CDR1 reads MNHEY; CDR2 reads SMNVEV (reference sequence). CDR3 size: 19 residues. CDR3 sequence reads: CASSLFTSGGLSSYNEQFF. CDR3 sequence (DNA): TGTGCCAGCAGTTTATTTACTAGCGGGGGCCTGAGCTCCTACAATGAGCAGTTCTTC.

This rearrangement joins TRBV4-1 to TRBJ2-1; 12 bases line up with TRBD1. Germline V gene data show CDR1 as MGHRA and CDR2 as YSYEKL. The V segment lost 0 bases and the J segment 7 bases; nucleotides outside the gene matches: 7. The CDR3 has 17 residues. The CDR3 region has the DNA TGCGCCAGCAGCCAAGATCATGGGACAGGGGGCTGGAATGAGCAGTTCTTC. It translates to CASSQDHGTGGWNEQFF.

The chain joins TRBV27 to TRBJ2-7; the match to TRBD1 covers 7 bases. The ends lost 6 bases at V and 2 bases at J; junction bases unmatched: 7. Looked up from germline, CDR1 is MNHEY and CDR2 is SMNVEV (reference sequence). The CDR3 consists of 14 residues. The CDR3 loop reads CASSLRGSAYEQYF. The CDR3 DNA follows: TGTGCCAGCAGCCTCAGGGGGTCAGCCTACGAGCAGTACTTC.

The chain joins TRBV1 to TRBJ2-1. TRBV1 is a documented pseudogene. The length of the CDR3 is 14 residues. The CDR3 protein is CTSSQDGPRNEQFF. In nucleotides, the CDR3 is TGCACCAGCAGCCAAGATGGGCCTAGGAATGAGCAGTTCTTC.

As DNA, the CDR3 is TGTGCCAGCAGTTATTCCAACAGGGGATGGAATTCACCCCTCCACTTT. Translated, it gives CASSYSNRGWNSPLHF. The gene calls are TRBV3-1 (or the pseudogene TRBV3-2) and TRBJ1-6, with 7 bases that match TRBD1. This CDR3 contains 16 residues. With 6 bases clipped from V and 7 bases from J, the junction kept 12 bases outside the gene matches. CDR1 and CDR2 (germline): LGHDT, YNNKEL (reference sequence).

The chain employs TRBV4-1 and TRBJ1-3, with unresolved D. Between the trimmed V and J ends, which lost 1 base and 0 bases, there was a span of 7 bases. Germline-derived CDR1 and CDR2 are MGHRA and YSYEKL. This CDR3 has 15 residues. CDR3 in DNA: TGCGCCAGCAGCCAAGCCTGGGTCTCTGGAAACACCATATATTTT. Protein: CASSQAWVSGNTIYF.